The sequence of this TCR beta chain was determined in a study of T cells of healthy individuals. MiXCR, run by TCRdb on the 5' RACE reads, gives a single entry per CDR3 protein. Of around 98,000 distinct CDR3 sequences listed, around 17% are singletons. CDR3 length: 15 residues. Germline loops: CDR1 MDHEN, CDR2 SYDVKM. V was cut by 5 bases and J by 2 bases, with 14 bases left in between. The receptor comes from a human donor in good health. This sequence joins TRBV28 and TRBJ2-3; D is perhaps TRBD2 (6 bases). CDR3 coding DNA: TGTGCCAGCAGTCTCGGAAGCGGGTCCACAGATACGCAGTATTTT. Encoded protein: CASSLGSGSTDTQYF.